The rows below give T cell receptor beta chains drawn from one sample of a study of blood T cell repertoires in COVID-19. The assay was immunoSEQ multiplex PCR, and TCRdb's table has in-frame clones only and misses some. The sample lists 55,000 to 70,000 clones, roughly 91% occurring once. Input material: peripheral blood. All receptors derive from a man aged 35 to 55 with COVID-19, enrolled during active disease. The CDR3 runs from the conserved cysteine through the conserved F or W. The D gene is left open where the match is weak. Expanded clones get a size class; other rows say once, few or many, or leave the size out.

D	V	J	size	CDR3	DNA
NA	TRBV6-1	TRBJ1-4	NA	CASSEGGVEEKLFF	TGTGCCAGCAGTGAGGGAGGGGTTGAAGAAAAACTGTTTTTT
TRBD1	TRBV7-6	TRBJ2-5	NA	CASSLGQGYASETQYF	TGTGCCAGCAGCTTGGGACAGGGCTACGCCTCAGAGACCCAGTACTTC
TRBD1	TRBV6-1	TRBJ1-5	few	CASSEGYQGEPRPQHF	TGTGCCAGCAGTGAAGGGTACCAGGGGGAACCTCGGCCCCAGCATTTT
NA	TRBV19	TRBJ1-5	NA	CASSRAENQPQHF	TGTGCCAGTAGTAGGGCAGAGAATCAGCCCCAGCATTTT
TRBD2	TRBV6-2/TRBV6-3	TRBJ2-2	NA	CASSYSIWGLLNTGELFF	TGTGCCAGCAGTTACTCGATTTGGGGACTATTGAACACCGGGGAGCTGTTTTTT
NA	TRBV6-5	TRBJ1-5	NA	CASSFDGNQPQHF	TGTGCCAGCAGTTTTGACGGGAATCAGCCCCAGCATTTT
TRBD1	TRBV7-2	TRBJ1-1	NA	CASSTTGGATEAFF	TGTGCCAGCAGCACAACAGGGGGGGCCACTGAAGCTTTCTTT
TRBD1	TRBV2	TRBJ1-6	NA	CASSRTGDRNSPLHF	TGTGCCAGCAGCAGGACAGGGGACCGAAATTCACCCCTCCACTTT
TRBD2	TRBV27	TRBJ2-1	NA	CASTTLAGGPGYNEQFF	TGTGCCAGCACCACACTAGCGGGGGGGCCTGGGTACAATGAGCAGTTCTTC
TRBD1	TRBV6-5	TRBJ2-2	NA	CASSPSGTDFGELFF	TGTGCCAGCAGTCCATCTGGGACAGACTTCGGGGAGCTGTTTTTT
NA	TRBV5-6	TRBJ2-5	NA	CASSLAGEGGETQYF	TGTGCCAGCAGCTTGGCCGGTGAGGGAGGAGAGACCCAGTACTTC
TRBD1	TRBV19	TRBJ2-5	NA	CASSTGTGGPQETQYF	TGTGCCAGTAGTACCGGGACAGGGGGTCCCCAAGAGACCCAGTACTTC
TRBD2	TRBV5-1	TRBJ2-1	NA	CASSLGLAGINEQFF	TGCGCCAGCAGCTTGGGGCTAGCGGGGATAAATGAGCAGTTCTTC
TRBD2	TRBV19	TRBJ2-1	NA	CASSVSLAGARNEQFF	TGTGCCAGTAGTGTATCTCTAGCGGGGGCCAGGAATGAGCAGTTCTTC
NA	TRBV5-1	TRBJ1-1	NA	CASTGGHNTEAFF	TGCGCCAGCACTGGGGGCCATAACACTGAAGCTTTCTTT
NA	TRBV7-6	TRBJ1-3	NA	CASSLDQAGNTIYF	TGTGCCAGCAGCTTAGATCAGGCTGGAAACACCATATATTTT
NA	TRBV19	TRBJ1-5	NA	CASSSPTGMSNQPQHF	TGTGCCAGTAGTTCCCCTACAGGGATGAGCAATCAGCCCCAGCATTTT
NA	TRBV5-1	TRBJ1-4	NA	CASRHPEGSNEKLFF	TGCGCCAGCAGACATCCGGAGGGTTCGAATGAAAAACTGTTTTTT
TRBD1	TRBV6-5	TRBJ1-2	NA	CASSRTGAYGYTF	TGTGCCAGCAGCCGGACAGGGGCGTATGGCTACACCTTC
NA	TRBV21-1	TRBJ2-3	NA	CASEDRGTDTQYF	TGTGCCAGCGAAGACAGGGGCACAGATACGCAGTATTTT
TRBD1	TRBV7-9	TRBJ1-2	NA	CASSLRQGAVSGYTF	TGTGCCAGCAGCTTAAGACAGGGGGCTGTAAGTGGCTACACCTTC
TRBD2	TRBV7-7	TRBJ2-5	NA	CASSSRTGGQETQYF	TGTGCCAGCAGCTCGAGGACGGGGGGACAAGAGACCCAGTACTTC
TRBD1	TRBV5-1	TRBJ2-1	NA	CASSAYGTGAYNEQFF	TGCGCCAGCAGCGCCTACGGGACAGGGGCTTACAATGAGCAGTTCTTC
TRBD2	TRBV13	TRBJ2-7	NA	CASRSDPGLAGGSYEQYF	TGTGCCAGCAGATCCGATCCGGGACTAGCGGGGGGCTCCTACGAGCAGTACTTC
NA	TRBV7-9	TRBJ1-1	NA	CASSLEVGGTEAFF	TGTGCCAGCAGCTTAGAGGTCGGGGGGACTGAAGCTTTCTTT
TRBD1	TRBV18	TRBJ1-1	NA	CASSRTGGRTEAFF	TGTGCCAGCTCCCGCACAGGGGGCCGAACTGAAGCTTTCTTT
TRBD1	TRBV12-3/TRBV12-4	TRBJ2-3	NA	CASSPRGTQYF	TGTGCCAGCAGTCCCAGGGGGACGCAGTATTTT
TRBD1	TRBV18	TRBJ1-2	NA	CASSYTLPGTGGVDGYTF	TGTGCCAGCTCATACACGTTGCCAGGGACAGGGGGCGTCGATGGCTACACCTTC
NA	TRBV29-1	TRBJ1-2	NA	CSGFAGEGSYGYTF	TGCAGCGGATTTGCGGGGGAGGGAAGCTATGGCTACACCTTC
TRBD1	TRBV7-8	TRBJ2-7	once	CASSPRTGTNQYEQYF	TGTGCCAGCAGCCCTCGGACAGGGACGAACCAGTACGAGCAGTACTTC
NA	TRBV5-5	TRBJ2-1	NA	CASSLGQGKNNEQFF	TGTGCCAGCAGCTTGGGCCAGGGGAAAAACAATGAGCAGTTCTTC
NA	TRBV2	TRBJ1-1	few	CASSGQAVNTEAFF	TGTGCCAGCAGTGGACAGGCAGTGAACACTGAAGCTTTCTTT
TRBD2	TRBV5-1	TRBJ2-5	NA	CASSLSLAGQETQYF	TGCGCCAGCAGCTTGTCACTAGCGGGGCAAGAGACCCAGTACTTC
TRBD2	TRBV6-1	TRBJ2-1	NA	CASSEARRGLAFF	TGTGCCAGCAGTGAAGCCCGAAGGGGACTAGCGTTCTTC
NA	TRBV13	TRBJ1-1	NA	CASSSQGYEAFF	TGTGCCAGCAGCTCGCAGGGTTACGAGGCTTTCTTT
NA	TRBV10-3	TRBJ1-1	NA	CAISAGESAGAFF	TGTGCCATCAGTGCGGGCGAGTCGGCGGGAGCTTTCTTT
NA	TRBV10-3	TRBJ1-1	NA	CAISESGRMNTEAFF	TGTGCCATCAGTGAGTCTGGCAGAATGAACACTGAAGCTTTCTTT
NA	TRBV30	TRBJ2-1	NA	CAWSRGNEQFF	TGTGCCTGGAGTAGGGGGAATGAGCAGTTCTTC
TRBD2	TRBV6-4	TRBJ2-1	NA	CASSEIAGGPEAQFF	TGTGCCAGCAGTGAGATAGCGGGGGGGCCTGAGGCGCAGTTCTTC
NA	TRBV23-1	TRBJ1-2	NA	CASSHPQGSYGYTF	TGCGCCAGCAGTCACCCCCAGGGAAGCTATGGCTACACCTTC
NA	TRBV18	TRBJ1-1	NA	CASSPPGGSRTEAFF	TGTGCCAGCTCACCACCCGGGGGATCGAGGACTGAAGCTTTCTTT
NA	TRBV11-2	TRBJ2-3	NA	CASSLDSSDARGTQYF	TGTGCCAGCAGCTTAGATTCCTCAGACGCTCGGGGTACGCAGTATTTT
NA	TRBV6-5	TRBJ1-1	NA	CASSYKRNTEAFF	TGTGCCAGCAGTTACAAGAGGAACACTGAAGCTTTCTTT
TRBD1	TRBV6-6	TRBJ1-1	NA	CASSSHRGVAFF	TGTGCCAGCAGTTCACACAGGGGTGTAGCTTTCTTT
NA	TRBV5-1	TRBJ1-6	once	CASSLRPKTGDFSPLHF	TGCGCCAGCAGCTTGCGACCGAAGACAGGAGACTTTTCACCCCTCCACTTT
NA	TRBV19	TRBJ2-7	NA	CASSGDGYEQYF	TGTGCCAGTAGTGGAGATGGCTACGAGCAGTACTTC
TRBD2	TRBV5-1	TRBJ2-2	NA	CASSLVQGLPSEELFF	TGCGCCAGCAGCTTGGTTCAGGGACTACCCTCCGAGGAGCTGTTTTTT
NA	TRBV6-1	TRBJ2-7	NA	CASSEASREQYF	TGTGCCAGCAGTGAAGCGTCGCGCGAGCAGTACTTC
NA	TRBV28	TRBJ2-1	NA	CASSLSQGSYNEQFF	TGTGCCAGCAGTTTAAGCCAGGGCTCCTACAATGAGCAGTTCTTC
TRBD1	TRBV7-9	TRBJ1-1	NA	CAGLRTGGGMNTEAFF	TGTGCCGGCCTACGAACAGGGGGCGGAATGAACACTGAAGCTTTCTTT
NA	TRBV10-2	TRBJ2-4	once	CASSAGAKNIQYF	TGCGCCAGCAGTGCAGGGGCCAAAAACATTCAGTACTTC